The clone carrying this T cell receptor beta chain came up many times. Time point denoted: newly diagnosed GD, antithyroid drugs for less than 3 months. Generation of the TCR library employed RNA extracted from PBMCs. The data stem from a study of regulatory T cells in long-lasting Graves disease. V shed 7 bases and J 5 bases; nucleotides not matched to a gene: 9. CDR3 size: 14 residues. The authors built TCR beta libraries using iRepertoire HTBI primers and Arm-PCR of CDR3 regions. Using its own MiXCR run on the multiplex PCR reads, TCRdb lists one record per CDR3 protein. In the table there are almost 450,000 distinct CDR3 sequences, less than 20% of which are singletons. This sample was shared with a second study, whose subject was T cells in Graves' hyperthyroidism and ophthalmopathy.

This TCR came from a woman in her 30s with Graves disease. This chain joins TRBV12-3 or TRBV12-4 and TRBJ2-7; 9 bases are a match to TRBD1. The source material was peripheral blood mononuclear cells (PBMCs), sampled at new diagnosis, from a patient treated with antithyroid drugs. The CDR3 region has the DNA TGTGCCAGCACCAGGGACAGGGCTTTGAACGAGCAGTACTTC. Its translation is CASTRDRALNEQYF.